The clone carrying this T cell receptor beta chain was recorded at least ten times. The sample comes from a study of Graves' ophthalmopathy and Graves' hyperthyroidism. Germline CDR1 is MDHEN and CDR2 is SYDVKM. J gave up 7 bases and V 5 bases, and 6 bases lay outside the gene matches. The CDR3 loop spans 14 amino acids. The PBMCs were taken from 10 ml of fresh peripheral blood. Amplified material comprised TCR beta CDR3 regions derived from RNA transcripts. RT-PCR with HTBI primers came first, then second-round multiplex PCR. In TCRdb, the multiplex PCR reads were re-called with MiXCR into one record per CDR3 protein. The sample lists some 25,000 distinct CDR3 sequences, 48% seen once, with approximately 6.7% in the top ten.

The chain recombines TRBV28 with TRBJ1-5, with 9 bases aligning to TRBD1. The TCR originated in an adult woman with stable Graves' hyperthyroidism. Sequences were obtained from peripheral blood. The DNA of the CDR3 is TGTGCCAGCAGTGTACAGGGGGCTACCCAGCCCCAGCATTTT. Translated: CASSVQGATQPQHF.